This T cell receptor (beta chain) appears in the sequencing data of a study of technical replicates of blood from a few donors. TCRdb's copy holds only in-frame clones and misses some; the assay was immunoSEQ multiplex PCR. The data contain approximately 100,000 clones, over 90% of them singletons. Looked up from germline, CDR1 is SGHDN and CDR2 is FVKESK. The CDR3 is made up of 14 amino acids. V was pared by 5 bases and J by 1 base, with 8 bases between. The sample taken for sequencing was T cells isolated from PBMCs. This chain joins TRBV14 and TRBJ2-2; D is unclear. This receptor was identified in a human donor in good health. DNA for the CDR3: TGTGCCAGCAGCTTCCGACAGAACACCGGGGAGCTGTTTTTT. Protein product: CASSFRQNTGELFF.